This T cell receptor beta chain was sequenced during a study of CD8 T cells in ankylosing spondylitis. A few counts support this clonotype. Its antigen is not identified. Broader study findings: A motif in TCR beta, a set of 8 or 9 highly homologous variants, appeared characteristic of ankylosing spondylitis blood.

TCRdb reprocessed the 5' RACE reads with MiXCR, giving one entry per CDR3 protein. The sample contains approximately 400,000 distinct CDR3 sequences, roughly 27% of which appear only once. This CDR3 is built from 16 residues. With 6 bases clipped from V and 2 bases from J, the junction kept 14 bases outside the gene matches. Germline CDR1 is DFQATT and CDR2 is SNEGSKA (reference sequence). The sequencing input was blood, either unsorted or a sorted T cell fraction (not recorded which). The TCR originated in a male donor with ankylosing spondylitis. The chain uses TRBV20-1 and TRBJ1-2; 8 nucleotides match TRBD1. The CDR3 DNA follows: TGCAGTGCCATTAGGGGACAGGCCATACAGAACTATGGCTACACCTTC. Its translation is CSAIRGQAIQNYGYTF.